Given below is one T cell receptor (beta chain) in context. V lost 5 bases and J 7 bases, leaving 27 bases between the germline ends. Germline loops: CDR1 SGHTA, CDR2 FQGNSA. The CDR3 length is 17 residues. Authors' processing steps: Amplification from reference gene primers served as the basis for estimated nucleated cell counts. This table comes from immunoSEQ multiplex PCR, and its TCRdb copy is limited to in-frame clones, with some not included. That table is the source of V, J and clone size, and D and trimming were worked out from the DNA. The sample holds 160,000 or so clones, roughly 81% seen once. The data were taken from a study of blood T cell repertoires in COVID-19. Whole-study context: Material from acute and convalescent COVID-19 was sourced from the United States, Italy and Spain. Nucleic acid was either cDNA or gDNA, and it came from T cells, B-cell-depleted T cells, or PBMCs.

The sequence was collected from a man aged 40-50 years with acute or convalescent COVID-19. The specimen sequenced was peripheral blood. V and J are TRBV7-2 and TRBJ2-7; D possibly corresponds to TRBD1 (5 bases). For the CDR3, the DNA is TGTGCCAGCAGCCTCCCTGGGGCTGGGGCCTCCCTTAAGGAGCAGTACTTC. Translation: CASSLPGAGASLKEQYF. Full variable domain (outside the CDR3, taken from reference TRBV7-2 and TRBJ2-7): GAGVSQSPSNKVTEKGKDVELRCDPISGHTALYWYRQSLGQGLEFLIYFQGNSAPDKSGLPSDRFSAERTGGSVSTLTIQRTQQEDSAVYLCASSLPGAGASLKEQYFGPGTRLTVT.